This TCR beta chain was profiled in a study of shared clonotypes between healthy human individuals. Naive CD8 cells comprised CD45RO-negative, CCR7-positively selected cells, excluding terminally differentiated effector memory CD45RA+ cells. Assay used: immunoSEQ multiplex PCR; TCRdb lists only in-frame clones, some missing. Seen here are about 2.1 million clones, just over 90% observed once, and the top ten hold 1.5% to 2%. Sample: naive CD8+ T cells from PBMCs. This receptor was identified in a man younger than 35 in good health. Some clones in this sample may be carry-over from other donors' samples.

Here the CDR3 reads CASSLYSSNQPQHF. The DNA of the CDR3 is TGTGCCAGCAGTTTATACAGTAGCAATCAGCCCCAGCATTTT. This chain links TRBV27 with TRBJ1-5; D is uncertain. V lost 1 base to trimming and J lost 0 bases, with 4 bases between them. The germline CDR1 and CDR2 sequences are MNHEY and SMNVEV (reference sequence). The CDR3 sequence is 14 residues long.